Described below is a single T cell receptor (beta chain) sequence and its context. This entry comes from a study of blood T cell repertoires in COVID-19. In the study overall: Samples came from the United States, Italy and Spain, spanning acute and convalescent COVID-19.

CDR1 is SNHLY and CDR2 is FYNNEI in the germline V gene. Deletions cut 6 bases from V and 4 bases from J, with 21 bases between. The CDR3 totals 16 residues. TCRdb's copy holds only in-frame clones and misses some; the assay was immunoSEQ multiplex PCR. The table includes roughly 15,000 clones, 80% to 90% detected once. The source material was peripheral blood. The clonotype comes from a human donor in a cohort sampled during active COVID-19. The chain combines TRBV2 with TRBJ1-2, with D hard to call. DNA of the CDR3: TGTGCCAGCAGCTCTCAACCCGGGGAGGTTGGCTATGGCTACACCTTC. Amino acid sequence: CASSSQPGEVGYGYTF.